This entry lists 18 T cell receptor beta chains sequenced from one sample in a study of blood T cell repertoires in COVID-19. Sequenced by immunoSEQ multiplex PCR; TCRdb stores in-frame clones only, minus some. The sample yields 60,000 to 90,000 clones, roughly 70% seen once. Source material: peripheral blood. The receptor source for this set is a human donor with acute or convalescent COVID-19. The donor label of this sample is uncertain.

The table lists this clone with a count of one. This sequence joins TRBV28 and TRBJ2-7, with 9 bases fitting TRBD1. V lost 6 bases to trimming and J lost 2 bases; unmatched junction nucleotides: 11. The CDR3 contains 16 residues. Germline values: CDR1 MDHEN, CDR2 SYDVKM. CDR3: CASRPTGTGNPYEQYF. The CDR3, as DNA: TGTGCCAGCAGACCTACCGGGACAGGGAATCCCTACGAGCAGTACTTC.

This sequence joins TRBV24-1 and TRBJ2-7; 7 nucleotides align to TRBD2. V trimming: 4 bases; J trimming: 0 bases; junction bases outside the gene matches: 2. This CDR3 is 14 amino acids long. Germline V gene sequence: CDR1 KGHDR, CDR2 SFDVKD. The CDR3 DNA is TGTGCCACCAGTGAGAGCGGGACCTCCTACGAGCAGTACTTC. This codes for CATSESGTSYEQYF.

CDR3 residues: CASSTQGPNYGYTF. DNA for the CDR3: TGTGCCAGTAGTACACAGGGGCCTAACTATGGCTACACCTTC. The chain joins TRBV19 to TRBJ1-2; 7 bases align to TRBD1. This CDR3 is 14 amino acids long. Trimming cost V 4 bases and J 0 bases; bases outside gene matches: 2. Germline V CDR1 and CDR2: LNHDA, SQIVND (reference sequence).

The chain joins TRBV30 to TRBJ1-2; 8 bases agree with TRBD1. V was pared by 7 bases and J by 9 bases, with 16 bases of the junction left unmatched. Germline V gives CDR1 GTSNPN, CDR2 SVGIG (reference sequence). The CDR3 has 14 residues. The DNA for the CDR3 is TGTGCCTACCCCCGGACAGGGACTACCTCCAGCTACACCTTC. It translates to CAYPRTGTTSSYTF. Drawing the rest from reference TRBV30 and TRBJ1-2, the complete variable domain is SQTIHQWPATLVQPVGSPLSLECTVEGTSNPNLYWYRQAAGRGLQLLFYSVGIGQISSEVPQNLSASRPQDRQFILSSKKLLLSDSGFYLCAYPRTGTTSSYTFGSGTRLTVV.

This rearrangement joins TRBV4-2 to TRBJ1-3; a possible D gene is TRBD1 (6 bases). V lost 0 bases to trimming and J lost 0 bases, with 12 bases between them. Germline assignment: CDR1 LGHNA and CDR2 YNFKEQ. The CDR3 has 17 amino acids. The CDR3 sequence is CASSQDTGLGSGNTIYF. CDR3 nucleotides: TGTGCCAGCAGCCAAGACACAGGGTTAGGCTCTGGAAACACCATATATTTT.

The chain uses TRBV5-1 and TRBJ2-2; TRBD1 matches 10 bases. The trim removed 4 bases at V and 4 bases at J, leaving 4 bases unmatched. This CDR3 comprises 15 residues. Germline V gene lookup returns CDR1 SGHRS and CDR2 YFSETQ. The CDR3 loop is CASSAGTGVTGELFF. In nucleotides, the CDR3 is TGCGCCAGCAGCGCCGGGACAGGGGTCACCGGGGAGCTGTTTTTT.

The chain is built from TRBV18 and TRBJ1-4; TRBD1 might be the D (5 bases). Trimming removed 3 bases from V and 8 bases from J, with 16 bases in between. This CDR3 is 15 amino acids long. CDR1 is KGHSH, CDR2 LQKENI, per germline. CDR3: CASSPEGTTGEKLFF. The CDR3 coding sequence is TGTGCCAGCTCACCGGAAGGGACTACGGGGGAAAAACTGTTTTTT.

The rearrangement joins TRBV4-1 to TRBJ2-1; the match to TRBD2 covers 10 bases. V lost 4 bases and J lost 3; bases outside the gene matches: 9. The CDR3 sequence is 17 residues long. Germline V gene lookup returns CDR1 MGHRA and CDR2 YSYEKL. This CDR3 reads CASSPPRTSGLYNEQFF. The CDR3, as DNA: TGCGCCAGCAGCCCCCCTAGGACTAGCGGACTCTACAATGAGCAGTTCTTC.

This chain connects TRBV2 to TRBJ2-5; a weak D match, TRBD2 (7 bases). The germline gives CDR1 SNHLY, CDR2 FYNNEI. Trimming pared 6 bases from V and 5 bases from J, leaving 19 bases between. The CDR3 sequence is 15 residues long. CDR3 amino acids: CASRSGGGRGETQYF. CDR3 coding DNA: TGTGCCAGCAGATCAGGCGGGGGCCGGGGGGAGACCCAGTACTTC.

For the CDR3, the DNA is TGTGCCAGCAGCAAGAACGTTAGGGGAAGGGACACCGGGGAGCTGTTTTTT. Amino acids: CASSKNVRGRDTGELFF. The V gene is TRBV7-8, the J gene TRBJ2-2; maybe TRBD1 (5 bases). Trimming removed 5 bases from V and 3 bases from J, with 19 bases in between. The CDR3 spans 17 residues. Germline V gene sequence: CDR1 SGHVS, CDR2 FQNEAQ.

Points on this clone: This could be a read error, since a much larger clone is one nucleotide away. The same CDR3 arises from other DNA sequences in this sample as well. V gene TRBV7-2 combines with J gene TRBJ2-1; weak D call: TRBD1 (6 bases). CDR3 length equals 13 residues. Germline CDR1 is SGHTA and CDR2 is FQGNSA. V lost 0 bases to trimming and J lost 7 bases, with 7 bases between them. CDR3 sequence reads: CASSLARGNEQFF. The CDR3 DNA sequence: TGTGCCAGCAGCTTAGCGAGGGGGAATGAGCAGTTCTTC.

The table lists this clone with a count of one. This chain connects TRBV5-4 to TRBJ2-3; possible D gene TRBD1, 6 bases. Germline loops: CDR1 SGHNT, CDR2 YYREEE (reference sequence). The CDR3 extends over 14 amino acids. V shed 4 bases and J shed 2 bases, with 11 bases lying between them. The CDR3 loop reads CASSQDSPTDTQYF. CDR3 sequence (DNA): TGTGCCAGCAGCCAGGACAGTCCCACAGATACGCAGTATTTT. The variable domain in full, with the rest retrieved from reference TRBV5-4 and TRBJ2-3, is ETGVTQSPTHLIKTRGQQVTLRCSSQSGHNTVSWYQQALGQGPQFIFQYYREEENGRGNFPPRFSGLQFPNYSSELNVNALELDDSALYLCASSQDSPTDTQYFGPGTRLTVL.

The chain carries TRBV3-1 (or the pseudogene TRBV3-2) and TRBJ2-3; no reliable D call. V shed 3 bases and J shed 0 bases, with 10 bases lying between them. This CDR3 comprises 15 residues. Per the germline V gene, CDR1 is LGHDT and CDR2 is YNNKEL (reference sequence). The CDR3 loop reads CASSHAAGSTDTQYF. DNA for the CDR3: TGTGCCAGCAGCCATGCCGCCGGTAGCACAGATACGCAGTATTTT.

The genes are TRBV27 and TRBJ2-5, with D perhaps TRBD1 (5 bases). With 7 bases removed from V and 2 bases from J, the gap between germline ends came to 14 bases. The CDR3 is 14 amino acids. CDR1 and CDR2 from the germline V gene are MNHEY and SMNVEV (reference sequence). The CDR3 nucleotides read TGTGCCAGCAAGGGGCAGGTGGGACAAGAGACCCAGTACTTC. This sequence encodes CASKGQVGQETQYF.

About this clone itself: Other nucleotide sequences from this sample produce the same CDR3. This rearrangement joins TRBV2 to TRBJ1-1; 8 positions agree with TRBD1. Per germline, CDR1 SNHLY and CDR2 FYNNEI. Germline trimming cut 9 bases from V and 0 bases from J; bases unmatched to any gene: 3. This CDR3 region has 13 residues. CDR3 sequence (DNA): TGTGCCAGTTCGGGACAGGTGAACACTGAAGCTTTCTTT. It yields the protein CASSGQVNTEAFF.

This clone was counted between two and nine times. The chain combines TRBV18 with TRBJ2-7; the match to TRBD2 covers 9 bases. V trimming: 2 bases; J trimming: 4 bases; junction bases outside the gene matches: 0. Germline CDR1 reads KGHSH; CDR2 reads LQKENI. This CDR3 region has 13 residues. CDR3 coding DNA: TGTGCCAGCTCACCAGCGGGAGGGTACGAGCAGTACTTC. Encoded protein: CASSPAGGYEQYF.

The V and J genes are TRBV13 and TRBJ2-7, with D possibly TRBD2 on 6 matching bases. The CDR3 length is 15 residues. Germline CDR1 PRHDT, CDR2 FYEKMQ (reference sequence). With 5 bases removed from V and 2 bases from J, the gap between germline ends came to 16 bases. The CDR3 sequence is CASSPPGSGPYEQYF. In DNA form, the CDR3 reads TGTGCCAGCAGCCCCCCGGGTAGCGGCCCCTACGAGCAGTACTTC.

A few counts support this clone. The CDR3 DNA is TGTGCCAGCAGTTACTCCTGGGACAGGCCCGGGACCAAAGCCTACAATGAGCAGTTCTTC. Amino acid sequence: CASSYSWDRPGTKAYNEQFF. The J gene is TRBJ2-1, the V gene TRBV6-2 or TRBV6-3; 8 positions match TRBD1. The V and J ends lost 0 bases and 2 bases, in that order; junction bases with no gene match: 15. Germline V gene sequence: CDR1 MNHEY, CDR2 SVGEGT. The CDR3 consists of 20 residues.